One and the same sample provided the 32 T cell receptor beta chains below, sequenced in a study of OX40 agonist ivuxolimab in advanced cancers. The method was immunoSEQ multiplex PCR; TCRdb's version includes in-frame clones alone and lacks a portion of them. This table holds roughly 43,000 clones, 88% found once. This material consisted of CD4+ or CD8+ T cells sorted from blood, taken in a trial of the OX40 agonist ivuxolimab. Every receptor here comes from an adult with an advanced solid tumor such as melanoma, head and neck, liver or kidney cancer.

The chain employs TRBV11-2 and TRBJ2-5; no firm D call. The CDR3 is made up of 14 amino acids. Between the trimmed V and J ends, which lost 4 bases and 4 bases, there was a span of 13 bases. Germline CDR1 SGHAT, CDR2 FQNNGV. The CDR3 sequence is CASSSRPHGETQYF. The CDR3 nucleotides are TGTGCCAGCAGCTCCCGACCCCACGGAGAGACCCAGTACTTC.

J is TRBJ2-7 and V is TRBV6-6, with TRBD1 identical over 8 bases. V was clipped by 4 bases and J by 7 bases; unmatched bases: 15. This CDR3 comprises 16 residues. Germline V gene sequence: CDR1 MNHNY, CDR2 SVGAGI (reference sequence). The CDR3 DNA reads TGTGCCAGCAGTTCCTATTCCCAGGGGGCGGAGAGAGAGCAGTACTTC. Protein sequence: CASSSYSQGAEREQYF.

V gene TRBV5-1 combines with J gene TRBJ1-2, with D perhaps matching TRBD1 (6 bases). The germline V gene has CDR1 SGHRS and CDR2 YFSETQ. V lost 4 bases to trimming and J lost 10 bases, with 20 bases between them. The CDR3 sequence is 14 residues long. The CDR3 here is CASSTGTSSGFYTF. The CDR3 DNA reads TGCGCCAGCAGCACAGGGACATCCTCGGGATTCTACACCTTC. The variable domain in full, with the rest retrieved from reference TRBV5-1 and TRBJ1-2, is KAGVTQTPRYLIKTRGQQVTLSCSPISGHRSVSWYQQTPGQGLQFLFEYFSETQRNKGNFPGRFSGRQFSNSRSEMNVSTLELGDSALYLCASSTGTSSGFYTFGSGTRLTVV.

The V gene is TRBV30, the J gene TRBJ1-2; a possible D gene is TRBD1 (5 bases). In germline, CDR1 is GTSNPN, CDR2 SVGIG (reference sequence). The CDR3 loop spans 16 amino acids. V was clipped by 3 bases and J by 7 bases, with 24 bases between them. The CDR3 sequence: CAWRADRGLKVGGYTF. CDR3 in DNA: TGTGCCTGGAGAGCAGACCGGGGCCTTAAAGTTGGTGGCTACACCTTC.

The chain has TRBV5-1 and TRBJ2-5; 7 bases are a match to TRBD2. CDR3 length: 14 amino acids. Germline CDR1 and CDR2: SGHRS and YFSETQ. V was pared by 2 bases and J by 2 bases, with 3 bases of the junction left unmatched. The CDR3 region is CASSFGRVQETQYF. The CDR3 region has the DNA TGCGCCAGCAGCTTTGGGAGGGTTCAAGAGACCCAGTACTTC.

J is TRBJ1-4 and V is TRBV14; D not resolved. The V end lost 0 bases, the J end lost 10 bases, and 9 bases lay between the germline ends. The CDR3 totals 13 residues. Germline CDR1 SGHDN, CDR2 FVKESK. The CDR3 reads CASSQDIAGKLFF. In DNA, the CDR3 is TGTGCCAGCAGCCAAGATATCGCCGGAAAACTGTTTTTT.

This chain joins TRBV9 and TRBJ1-2; D may be TRBD1 (6 bases). CDR3 size: 15 residues. Germline V lookup: CDR1 SGDLS, CDR2 YYNGEE. Trimming took 2 bases from V and 6 from J, leaving 17 bases between them. CDR3 loop: CASSVVPDRWDGYTF. CDR3 DNA: TGTGCCAGCAGCGTCGTTCCTGACAGGTGGGATGGCTACACCTTC.

This clone was picked up one time. The chain recombines TRBV27 with TRBJ2-1; TRBD2 agrees at 9 bases. The J segment lost 4 bases and the V segment lost 2 bases, leaving 3 bases of the junction unmatched. Germline V CDR1 and CDR2: MNHEY, SMNVEV (reference sequence). The CDR3 has 15 residues. CDR3 nucleotide sequence: TGTGCCAGCAGTTTAGCGGGAGGGTTATACAATGAGCAGTTCTTC. Its translation: CASSLAGGLYNEQFF.

The V gene is TRBV7-9, the J gene TRBJ2-1; 7 nucleotides line up with TRBD2. The CDR3 runs to 15 residues. V shed 3 bases and J 3 bases; nucleotides not matched to a gene: 5. CDR1 and CDR2 from the germline V gene are SEHNR and FQNEAQ (reference sequence). CDR3: CASSFSGTNYNEQFF. The CDR3 coding sequence is TGTGCCAGCAGCTTCAGCGGGACCAACTACAATGAGCAGTTCTTC.

This clone was seen a handful of times. This rearrangement joins TRBV7-8 to TRBJ1-1, with 7 bases aligning to TRBD1. CDR1 is SGHVS and CDR2 is FQNEAQ in the germline V gene. With V trimmed by 5 bases and J by 1 base, 4 bases remained unmatched. The CDR3 spans 14 residues. The CDR3 reads CASSPDRENTEAFF. CDR3 nucleotides: TGTGCCAGCAGCCCAGACAGGGAGAACACTGAAGCTTTCTTT.

J is TRBJ1-1 and V is TRBV7-9; D ambiguous. The CDR3 contains 12 residues. Trimming removed 5 bases at V and 4 bases at J, with 8 bases between. Germline V gene lookup returns CDR1 SEHNR and CDR2 FQNEAQ (reference sequence). CDR3 sequence reads: CASSAPGTEAFF. The CDR3 DNA sequence: TGTGCCAGCAGCGCCCCAGGCACTGAAGCTTTCTTT.

V is TRBV27 and J is TRBJ1-5; D perhaps matches TRBD1 (6 bases). The germline CDR1 and CDR2 sequences are MNHEY and SMNVEV (reference sequence). Trimming took off 6 bases at V and 0 bases at J, with 9 bases between the two ends. CDR3 length equals 14 residues. The CDR3 region is CASRPGHSNQPQHF. Here the CDR3 DNA reads TGTGCCAGCAGGCCGGGACATAGCAATCAGCCCCAGCATTTT.

The chain has TRBV6-6 and TRBJ2-3; the match to TRBD2 covers 9 bases. The CDR3 has 15 amino acids. V dropped 10 bases and J dropped 4; count of bases not matched to a gene: 12. Germline V gene sequence: CDR1 MNHNY, CDR2 SVGAGI (reference sequence). As DNA, the CDR3 is TGTGCCACCATCCGGCCTAGCGGGAACGCAGATACGCAGTATTTT. It encodes CATIRPSGNADTQYF.

V usage is TRBV5-1 and J usage is TRBJ2-7; D gene ambiguous. Per the germline V gene, CDR1 is SGHRS and CDR2 is YFSETQ. Between the trimmed V and J ends, which lost 0 bases and 5 bases, there was a span of 9 bases. The CDR3 length is 13 residues. Here the CDR3 reads CASSLVGDDEQYF. The CDR3 bases are TGCGCCAGCAGCTTGGTGGGCGACGACGAGCAGTACTTC.

This rearrangement joins TRBV29-1 to TRBJ2-3, with 8 bases fitting TRBD1. CDR1 is SQVTM and CDR2 is ANQGSEA in the germline V gene. This CDR3 is 14 amino acids long. V shed 6 bases and J 1 base; nucleotides not matched to a gene: 6. The CDR3 spells CSVGQGLGTDTQYF. The CDR3 region has the DNA TGCAGCGTCGGACAGGGTTTGGGCACAGATACGCAGTATTTT.

This clone was seen just once. V and J are TRBV30 and TRBJ1-3; D uncertain. Trimming removed 3 bases at V and 0 bases at J, with 15 bases between. The CDR3 spans 16 residues. CDR1 is GTSNPN and CDR2 is SVGIG in the germline V gene (reference sequence). DNA for the CDR3: TGTGCCTGGAGCGATCTTACAGACCACTCTGGAAACACCATATATTTT. Its protein is CAWSDLTDHSGNTIYF.

The V gene is TRBV6-6, the J gene TRBJ1-4, with D unclear. The V end was cut by 2 bases, the J end by 8 bases, with 9 bases between. The CDR3 extends over 13 amino acids. Germline V gene lookup returns CDR1 MNHNY and CDR2 SVGAGI (reference sequence). CDR3 sequence: CASSYPDGEKLFF. CDR3 DNA: TGTGCCAGCAGTTACCCGGACGGCGAAAAACTGTTTTTT.

The rearrangement links TRBV11-3 to TRBJ2-7, with 7 bases matching TRBD1. CDR1 and CDR2 from the germline V gene are SGHNT and YENEEA. The V gene end was trimmed by 2 bases and the J gene end by 0 bases; junction bases not matched to a gene: 4. The CDR3 length is 15 residues. CDR3 sequence: CASSLFGTDSYEQYF. The CDR3 coding sequence is TGTGCCAGCAGCTTATTTGGGACAGACTCCTACGAGCAGTACTTC.

The chain combines TRBV29-1 with TRBJ2-1, with D hard to call. The CDR3 contains 17 residues. Germline V gene sequence: CDR1 SQVTM, CDR2 ANQGSEA. V lost 2 bases and J 2 bases, leaving 19 bases between the germline ends. The CDR3 loop reads CSVEPSISESPYNEQFF. In DNA, the CDR3 is TGCAGCGTTGAACCATCAATTTCGGAGTCCCCCTACAATGAGCAGTTCTTC.

The chain uses TRBV21-1 and TRBJ2-5; TRBD2 reflects the table's D call only, with no check against the DNA. The J call may be mistaken, given a closer DNA end match to TRBJ2-7. TRBV21-1 is listed as a pseudogene. The CDR3 extends over 12 amino acids. The CDR3 region is CASTPGFYEQYF. CDR3 nucleotide sequence: TGTGCCAGCACCCCGGGGTTCTACGAGCAGTACTTC.

This chain uses TRBV29-1 with TRBJ2-1; D might be TRBD2 (6 bases). This CDR3 is 11 amino acids long. V dropped 7 bases and J dropped 7 bases, with 11 bases sitting between them. Germline V gene sequence: CDR1 SQVTM, CDR2 ANQGSEA. The CDR3 DNA is TGCAGCGCTGGGACTTCTAATGAGCAGTTCTTC. Amino acids: CSAGTSNEQFF.

A note on this clone: The sample holds other DNA sequences that translate to the same CDR3. The chain is built from TRBV11-3 and TRBJ2-7; D is uncertain. The CDR3 spans 12 residues. Germline V gene data show CDR1 as SGHNT and CDR2 as YENEEA. V was shortened by 5 bases and J by 3 bases, with 8 bases between the two germline ends. DNA of the CDR3: TGTGCCAGCAGCCCGTCCAGCTACGAGCAGTACTTC. Its protein is CASSPSSYEQYF.

This clone showed up just once. This chain connects TRBV18 to TRBJ2-7, with 9 nucleotides matching TRBD1. The length of the CDR3 is 14 residues. J lost 6 bases, V lost 3 bases, and 6 bases had no gene match. Germline loops: CDR1 KGHSH, CDR2 LQKENI. The CDR3: CASSPKTGGLEQYF. Here the CDR3 DNA reads TGTGCCAGCTCACCTAAGACAGGGGGGCTCGAGCAGTACTTC.

The chain links TRBV15 to TRBJ2-1, with D tentatively TRBD1 (5 bases). CDR1 and CDR2 from the germline V gene are LNHNV and YYDKDF (reference sequence). Trimming removed 7 bases from V and 6 bases from J, with 13 bases in between. This CDR3 region has 13 residues. The CDR3 DNA follows: TGTGCCACCATGGGTGAAAGGGGCAATGAGCAGTTCTTC. Amino acid sequence: CATMGERGNEQFF.

The V and J genes are TRBV5-6 and TRBJ1-6; TRBD1 agrees at 9 bases. The CDR3 runs 16 residues. Trimming cost V 2 bases and J 4 bases; bases outside gene matches: 4. CDR1 and CDR2 (germline): SGHDT, YYEEEE. The CDR3 sequence: CASSLSDRGYNSPLHF. The CDR3 DNA follows: TGTGCCAGCAGCTTAAGTGACAGGGGGTATAATTCACCCCTCCACTTT.

V gene TRBV7-9 combines with J gene TRBJ2-3; 9 bases match TRBD1. The CDR3 is 13 amino acids. J was trimmed by 9 bases and V by 4 bases; bases with no gene match: 5. Germline assignment: CDR1 SEHNR and CDR2 FQNEAQ (reference sequence). In DNA form, the CDR3 reads TGTGCCAGCAGCTACAGCGACAGGGGGACGCAGTATTTT. Amino acid sequence: CASSYSDRGTQYF.

V is TRBV28 and J is TRBJ2-7, with 7 nucleotides matching TRBD2. CDR1 is MDHEN, CDR2 SYDVKM, per germline. The CDR3 is 12 amino acids. V shed 5 bases, J shed 6 bases, and the junction held 4 bases outside the gene matches. The CDR3 sequence is CASSSSGGEQYF. The CDR3 DNA sequence: TGTGCCAGCAGTAGCTCGGGAGGCGAGCAGTACTTC.

The chain recombines TRBV7-3 with TRBJ2-2; a weak D match, TRBD2 (6 bases). Trimming took 5 bases from V and 0 from J, leaving 16 bases between them. Germline loops: CDR1 SGHTA, CDR2 FQGTGA. The CDR3 totals 17 residues. As DNA, the CDR3 is TGTGCCAGCAGCCCAGAACCGGAGGGAGCGAACACCGGGGAGCTGTTTTTT. Its protein product is CASSPEPEGANTGELFF.

The chain uses TRBV15 and TRBJ1-2, with TRBD1 identical over 9 bases. CDR3 size: 14 residues. The V and J ends lost 5 bases and 3 bases, in that order; junction bases with no gene match: 4. Germline CDR1 reads LNHNV; CDR2 reads YYDKDF (reference sequence). For the CDR3, the DNA is TGTGCCACCAGCCCGGGACAGGGTCACTATGGCTACACCTTC. This gives the protein CATSPGQGHYGYTF.

The J gene is TRBJ2-1, the V gene TRBV9, with TRBD2 identical over 10 bases. CDR3 length equals 17 residues. The J segment lost 7 bases and the V segment lost 4 bases, leaving 14 bases of the junction unmatched. Per the germline V gene, CDR1 is SGDLS and CDR2 is YYNGEE. The CDR3 is CASSQTFSGGSWNEQFF. In DNA form, the CDR3 reads TGTGCCAGCAGCCAAACTTTTAGCGGGGGGTCCTGGAATGAGCAGTTCTTC.

The chain combines TRBV11-2 with TRBJ1-3, with D tentatively TRBD1 (6 bases). The V gene's germline CDR1 is SGHAT and CDR2 FQNNGV. This CDR3 contains 14 residues. V gave up 5 bases and J gave up 4 bases, with 12 bases separating them. The CDR3 protein is CASSLRGGGNTIYF. As DNA, the CDR3 is TGTGCCAGCAGCCTTCGTGGGGGCGGAAACACCATATATTTT.

This chain connects TRBV11-2 to TRBJ2-1; perhaps TRBD2 as D (7 bases). The CDR3 totals 15 residues. V lost 1 base to trimming and J lost 7 bases, with 14 bases between them. Germline V gene lookup returns CDR1 SGHAT and CDR2 FQNNGV. The CDR3, as DNA: TGTGCCAGCAGCTTAGTGGGGGGGCTGGGTAATGAGCAGTTCTTC. Residues: CASSLVGGLGNEQFF.